The 4 T cell receptor beta chains given below trace back to one sample, sequenced in a study of OX40 agonist ivuxolimab in advanced cancers. Using immunoSEQ multiplex PCR, the repertoire was profiled, and TCRdb retains in-frame clones only, with some absent. Among about 53,000 clones listed, about four fifths were seen once. This specimen consisted of CD4+ or CD8+ T cells sorted from blood, obtained in a trial of the OX40 agonist ivuxolimab. These receptors came from an adult with an advanced solid tumor such as melanoma, head and neck, liver or kidney cancer.

The J gene is TRBJ2-7, the V gene TRBV10-3; weak D call: TRBD1 (5 bases). This CDR3 region has 14 residues. Germline V gene lookup returns CDR1 ENHRY and CDR2 SYGVKD. V lost 6 bases, J lost 2 bases, and 14 bases lay in between. For the CDR3, the DNA is TGTGCCATCAGGGGGCTCGGAAAAACCTACGAGCAGTACTTC. Translating gives CAIRGLGKTYEQYF.

This clone was seen more than once but under ten times. The chain has TRBV5-1 and TRBJ2-1; D may be TRBD1 (5 bases). V dropped 4 bases and J dropped 5 bases, with 16 bases sitting between them. This CDR3 is 15 amino acids long. From germline, CDR1 is SGHRS and CDR2 YFSETQ. In DNA, the CDR3 is TGCGCCAGCAGCCAACAGGTGGGGAAGGACAATGAGCAGTTCTTC. Its protein is CASSQQVGKDNEQFF.

This chain uses TRBV6-1 with TRBJ2-7; D call uncertain. The CDR3 runs 14 residues. Germline CDR1 reads MNHNS; CDR2 reads SASEGT. Trimming stripped 6 bases from V and 1 base from J, with 13 bases between. The chain's CDR3 is CASRDPKSSYEQYF. DNA for the CDR3: TGTGCCAGCAGGGATCCGAAGTCTTCCTACGAGCAGTACTTC.

The CDR3 sequence is CASSARHTLYGYTF. CDR3 nucleotide sequence: TGTGCCAGCAGTGCAAGACACACCCTCTATGGCTACACCTTC. The V and J genes are TRBV2 and TRBJ1-2; D is unclear. The CDR3 has 14 residues. Trimming pared 4 bases from V and 4 bases from J, leaving 13 bases between. Per germline, CDR1 SNHLY and CDR2 FYNNEI. Complete variable domain (other parts from reference TRBV2 and TRBJ1-2): EPEVTQTPSHQVTQMGQEVILRCVPISNHLYFYWYRQILGQKVEFLVSFYNNEISEKSEIFDDQFSVERPDGSNFTLKIRSTKLEDSAMYFCASSARHTLYGYTFGSGTRLTVV.